This passage covers 21 T cell receptor beta chains from one sample sequenced in a study of blood T cell repertoires in COVID-19. The table came from immunoSEQ multiplex PCR; TCRdb's copy has only in-frame clones and leaves some out. This table holds approximately 180,000 clones, under 85% found once. Sequencing was carried out using peripheral blood. Receptors originate from a woman aged 80 or over with acute or convalescent COVID-19.

The gene calls are TRBV5-1 and TRBJ1-1; unclear D gene. Germline V CDR1 and CDR2: SGHRS, YFSETQ. The CDR3 length is 13 residues. V gave up 5 bases and J gave up 5 bases, with 13 bases separating them. Here the CDR3 DNA reads TGCGCCAGCAGGTACGTAGGAGGAACTGAAGCTTTCTTT. Its translation is CASRYVGGTEAFF.

The chain employs TRBV6-2 or TRBV6-3 and TRBJ2-6, with 10 bases fitting TRBD1. CDR3 length equals 17 residues. Germline values: CDR1 MNHEY, CDR2 SVGEGT. The V gene end was trimmed by 2 bases and the J gene end by 0 bases; junction bases not matched to a gene: 1. The CDR3 nucleotides are TGTGCCAGCAGTTACGGACAGGGGGTCTCTGGGGCCAACGTCCTGACTTTC. Its protein is CASSYGQGVSGANVLTF.

The chain recombines TRBV5-6 with TRBJ1-5; 8 bases fit TRBD1. This CDR3 spans 14 amino acids. Per the germline V gene, CDR1 is SGHDT and CDR2 is YYEEEE. Germline trimming cut 1 base from V and 6 bases from J; bases unmatched to any gene: 3. CDR3 amino acids: CASSLYDRGQPQHF. CDR3 DNA sequence: TGTGCCAGCAGCTTGTATGACAGGGGTCAGCCCCAGCATTTT.

The chain employs TRBV11-2 and TRBJ2-1; possible D gene TRBD2, 6 bases. There are 17 residues in the CDR3. CDR1 is SGHAT, CDR2 FQNNGV, per germline. V was shortened by 4 bases and J by 0 bases, with 16 bases between the two germline ends. The CDR3 is CASSSRAGQSSYNEQFF. The CDR3 nucleotides read TGTGCCAGCAGCTCCCGAGCGGGCCAGAGCTCCTACAATGAGCAGTTCTTC.

The chain recombines TRBV6-1 with TRBJ2-3; D not resolved. V lost 2 bases and J lost 6, with 6 bases in between. Germline V CDR1 and CDR2: MNHNS, SASEGT. This CDR3 comprises 12 residues. CDR3 coding DNA: TGTGCCAGCAGTGAAACGGGTGATACGCAGTATTTT. It encodes CASSETGDTQYF.

V gene TRBV14 combines with J gene TRBJ2-3, with 13 bases fitting TRBD2. The CDR3 sequence is 18 residues long. With V trimmed by 4 bases and J by 2 bases, 9 bases remained unmatched. Germline loops: CDR1 SGHDN, CDR2 FVKESK. In DNA form, the CDR3 reads TGTGCCAGCAGCCCCCGGACTAGCGGGGGTTCATACACAGATACGCAGTATTTT. It yields the protein CASSPRTSGGSYTDTQYF. Variable domain in full (rest from reference TRBV14 and TRBJ2-3): EAGVTQFPSHSVIEKGQTVTLRCDPISGHDNLYWYRRVMGKEIKFLLHFVKESKQDESGMPNNRFLAERTGGTYSTLKVQPAELEDSGVYFCASSPRTSGGSYTDTQYFGPGTRLTVL.

The chain recombines TRBV2 with TRBJ1-6; a weak D match, TRBD1 (6 bases). CDR1 and CDR2 from the germline V gene are SNHLY and FYNNEI. Trimming left V 6 bases short and J 2 bases short, with 11 bases between. The CDR3 sequence is 15 residues long. The CDR3 region has the DNA TGTGCCAGCAGCATGGACAGTCCCTATAATTCACCCCTCCACTTT. Encoded protein: CASSMDSPYNSPLHF.

The V gene is TRBV6-5, the J gene TRBJ2-3; the match to TRBD1 covers 10 bases. The trim removed 4 bases at V and 11 bases at J, leaving 15 bases unmatched. The CDR3 has 16 residues. CDR1 and CDR2 (germline): MNHEY, SVGAGI. DNA for the CDR3: TGTGCCAGCAGTTTGCCTTTCGGGACAGGGGCCCTCCTGCAGTATTTT. Protein sequence: CASSLPFGTGALLQYF.

CDR3: CASSRQAWEQYF. DNA for the CDR3: TGTGCCAGCAGCCGACAGGCGTGGGAGCAGTACTTC. This rearrangement joins TRBV7-9 to TRBJ2-7; a possible D gene is TRBD1 (6 bases). Germline CDR1 and CDR2: SEHNR and FQNEAQ (reference sequence). V was trimmed by 5 bases and J by 7 bases, leaving 12 bases between them. The CDR3 contains 12 residues.

This chain uses TRBV10-3 with TRBJ1-2, with 11 bases lining up with TRBD1. This CDR3 region has 16 residues. Germline V lookup: CDR1 ENHRY, CDR2 SYGVKD. V shed 0 bases and J 2 bases; nucleotides not matched to a gene: 2. DNA for the CDR3: TGTGCCATCAGTGAGTCGGGGACAGGGGGAAACTATGGCTACACCTTC. Its translation: CAISESGTGGNYGYTF.

V usage is TRBV5-6 and J usage is TRBJ1-4; D unclear. Trimming stripped 2 bases from V and 3 bases from J, with 8 bases between. Germline loops: CDR1 SGHDT, CDR2 YYEEEE. The CDR3 extends over 14 amino acids. CDR3 in amino acids: CASSFRRANEKLFF. The CDR3 DNA reads as TGTGCCAGCAGCTTTCGGAGGGCTAATGAAAAACTGTTTTTT.

This chain links TRBV2 with TRBJ1-4; possible D gene TRBD1, 6 bases. CDR3 length equals 15 residues. Per the germline V gene, CDR1 is SNHLY and CDR2 is FYNNEI. Trimming stripped 7 bases from V and 4 bases from J, with 16 bases between. The CDR3 coding sequence is TGTGCCAGCATTCAGACGGGGGGCTATAATGAAAAACTGTTTTTT. It yields the protein CASIQTGGYNEKLFF.

This clone has a single count. A much bigger clone sits one base away, suggesting this may be a read error. The chain recombines TRBV11-2 with TRBJ1-2; TRBD1 agrees at 7 bases. This CDR3 spans 13 amino acids. V gave up 5 bases and J gave up 4 bases; unmatched junction bases: 4. CDR1 and CDR2 (germline): SGHAT, FQNNGV. The CDR3, as DNA: TGTGCCAGCAGCCCGGACAGGACCTATGGCTACACCTTC. Encoded protein: CASSPDRTYGYTF.

This clone has only a few counts. Other nucleotide sequences in the sample specify the same CDR3. The chain carries TRBV15 and TRBJ2-2, with a tentative D call TRBD2 (6 bases). CDR1 is LNHNV and CDR2 is YYDKDF in the germline V gene (reference sequence). The CDR3 covers 16 residues. Trimming pared 6 bases from V and 1 base from J, leaving 15 bases between. CDR3 sequence: CATRLAGGLNTGELFF. The DNA of the CDR3 is TGTGCCACCAGACTGGCCGGGGGTTTGAACACCGGGGAGCTGTTTTTT.

This chain joins TRBV18 and TRBJ1-6; 7 bases match TRBD1. Germline trimming cut 6 bases from V and 7 bases from J; bases unmatched to any gene: 9. The CDR3 has 15 residues. Germline V gene data show CDR1 as KGHSH and CDR2 as LQKENI. This chain's CDR3 is CASSPQDRVNSPLHF. The CDR3 DNA follows: TGTGCCAGCTCTCCCCAAGACAGGGTGAATTCACCCCTCCACTTT.

The V call is TRBV4-2, the J call TRBJ2-7; D ambiguous. Trimming removed 0 bases at V and 6 bases at J, with 6 bases between. CDR1 LGHNA and CDR2 YNFKEQ come from the germline V gene. This CDR3 is 12 amino acids long. The CDR3 DNA reads as TGTGCCAGCAGCCAAGATACGGGCGAGCAGTACTTC. The encoded protein is CASSQDTGEQYF.

The chain recombines TRBV12-3 or TRBV12-4 with TRBJ2-5; 7 positions match TRBD2. Trimming at V came to 7 bases and at J to 4 bases, leaving 6 bases not matched to a gene. The CDR3 sequence is 13 residues long. As DNA, the CDR3 is TGTGCCAGCACCCTGATAGCGGGAGAGACCCAGTACTTC. It encodes CASTLIAGETQYF.

The chain employs TRBV29-1 and TRBJ1-2, with TRBD1 matching over 10 bases. V was clipped by 7 bases and J by 8 bases; unmatched bases: 7. CDR1 and CDR2 (germline): SQVTM, ANQGSEA. The CDR3 is 12 residues long. This CDR3 is CSAAGQGDGYTF. DNA for the CDR3: TGCAGCGCCGCCGGACAGGGGGACGGCTACACCTTC.

The rearrangement uses TRBV7-6 and TRBJ2-3; 11 bases agree with TRBD2. The ends lost 1 base at V and 3 bases at J; junction bases unmatched: 3. The CDR3 sequence is 16 residues long. Per germline, CDR1 SGHVS and CDR2 FNYEAQ. CDR3 sequence: CASSLGIAGGTDTQYF. The CDR3 DNA is TGTGCCAGCAGCTTAGGGATAGCGGGGGGGACAGATACGCAGTATTTT.

The V call is TRBV5-1, the J call TRBJ2-1; D ambiguous. V lost 4 bases and J 5 bases, leaving 16 bases between the germline ends. CDR3 length equals 15 residues. From germline, CDR1 is SGHRS and CDR2 YFSETQ. CDR3 sequence: CASSRLGGTNNEQFF. CDR3 DNA: TGCGCCAGCAGCCGATTAGGTGGCACTAACAATGAGCAGTTCTTC.

V is TRBV19 and J is TRBJ1-3, with TRBD1 matching over 9 bases. The CDR3 covers 16 residues. The junction had 6 bases not matched to a gene; V was cut back by 3 bases and J by 3 bases. Germline CDR1 and CDR2: LNHDA and SQIVND (reference sequence). DNA of the CDR3: TGTGCCAGTAGTATCACAGGGGGCTTTCTTGGAAACACCATATATTTT. This gives the protein CASSITGGFLGNTIYF.